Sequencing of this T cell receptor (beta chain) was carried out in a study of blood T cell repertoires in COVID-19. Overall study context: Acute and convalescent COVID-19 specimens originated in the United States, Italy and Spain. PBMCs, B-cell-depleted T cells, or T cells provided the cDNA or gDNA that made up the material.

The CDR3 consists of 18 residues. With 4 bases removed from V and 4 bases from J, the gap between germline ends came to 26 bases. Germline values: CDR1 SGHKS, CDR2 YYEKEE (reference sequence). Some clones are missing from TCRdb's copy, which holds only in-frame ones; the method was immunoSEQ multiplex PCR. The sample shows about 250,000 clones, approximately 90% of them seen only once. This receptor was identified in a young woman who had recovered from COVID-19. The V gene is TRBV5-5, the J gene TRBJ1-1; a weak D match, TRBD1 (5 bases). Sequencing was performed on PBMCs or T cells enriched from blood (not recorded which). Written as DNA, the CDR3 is TGTGCCAGCAGCCCACGAGCCTGGGGCGCGGGAGTGGTCACTGAAGCTTTCTTT. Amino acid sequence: CASSPRAWGAGVVTEAFF.